A selection of T cell receptor beta chains follows, all from one sample in a study of shared clonotypes between healthy human individuals. Produced via immunoSEQ multiplex PCR; TCRdb's table is partial and in-frame only. Here the sample spans over a million clones, under 80% being singletons. The sequenced sample was memory CD4+ T cells sorted from blood. The receptors come from a man between 18 and 35 years old in good health. CDR3s include the opening cysteine and the closing phenylalanine or tryptophan. A D gene is named only where the DNA matches it firmly. Only some rows state a clone size, as once, few, many or a class for expanded clones.

V: TRBV18
J: TRBJ2-7
size: NA
D: TRBD2
CDR3: CASSHGTSGAYEQYF
DNA: TGTGCCAGCTCACACGGGACTAGCGGGGCCTACGAGCAGTACTTC

V: TRBV28
J: TRBJ2-7
size: many
D: TRBD1
CDR3: CASSPTRQGAPEQYF
DNA: TGTGCCAGCAGTCCAACTAGACAGGGGGCTCCCGAGCAGTACTTC

V: TRBV5-5
J: TRBJ1-6
size: NA
D: NA
CDR3: CASSSALTGYDNSPLHF
DNA: TGTGCCAGCAGCTCCGCTCTCACAGGGTACGATAATTCACCCCTCCACTTT

V: TRBV27
J: TRBJ2-7
size: NA
D: NA
CDR3: CASSRGVRYEQYF
DNA: TGTGCCAGCAGTAGGGGGGTACGCTACGAGCAGTACTTC

V: TRBV14
J: TRBJ2-7
size: few
D: TRBD1
CDR3: CASSPQGIGVYEQYF
DNA: TGTGCCAGCAGCCCACAGGGGATTGGGGTCTACGAGCAGTACTTC

V: TRBV28
J: TRBJ1-2
size: NA
D: NA
CDR3: CASSLDGYYGYTF
DNA: TGTGCCAGCAGTCTCGACGGATACTATGGCTACACCTTC

V: TRBV28
J: TRBJ2-7
size: few
D: NA
CDR3: CASSVVSPYEQYF
DNA: TGTGCCAGCAGTGTTGTTTCCCCCTACGAGCAGTACTTC

V: TRBV5-1
J: TRBJ1-1
size: NA
D: TRBD1
CDR3: CASSWGQGGYTEAFF
DNA: TGCGCCAGCAGCTGGGGACAGGGTGGATATACTGAAGCTTTCTTT

V: TRBV10-3
J: TRBJ1-4
size: NA
D: TRBD1
CDR3: CAISAFEGAGEKLFF
DNA: TGTGCCATCAGTGCGTTCGAGGGGGCTGGTGAAAAACTGTTTTTT

V: TRBV23-1
J: TRBJ1-1
size: NA
D: TRBD1
CDR3: CASSRRDRGLNTEAFF
DNA: TGCGCCAGCAGTCGCCGGGACAGGGGTTTAAACACTGAAGCTTTCTTT

V: TRBV7-2
J: TRBJ2-7
size: NA
D: TRBD1
CDR3: CASRSGQAAYEQYF
DNA: TGTGCCAGCAGGTCGGGACAGGCCGCCTACGAGCAGTACTTC

V: TRBV7-9
J: TRBJ1-2
size: NA
D: NA
CDR3: CASSLYGYTF
DNA: TGTGCCAGCAGCCTCTATGGCTACACCTTC

V: TRBV7-2
J: TRBJ1-4
size: many
D: NA
CDR3: CASSSPPKGEKLFF
DNA: TGTGCCAGCAGTTCCCCCCCGAAGGGGGAAAAACTGTTTTTT

V: TRBV5-6
J: TRBJ2-3
size: NA
D: NA
CDR3: CASSILDRSTDTQYF
DNA: TGTGCCAGCAGCATCCTAGATCGGAGCACAGATACGCAGTATTTT

V: TRBV18
J: TRBJ2-5
size: NA
D: TRBD1
CDR3: CASSRGQGVETQYF
DNA: TGTGCCAGCTCACGCGGACAGGGCGTTGAGACCCAGTACTTC

V: TRBV7-9
J: TRBJ1-6
size: NA
D: NA
CDR3: CASSLTGSLSPLHF
DNA: TGTGCCAGCAGCTTAACAGGTTCCCTTTCACCCCTCCACTTT

V: TRBV6-1
J: TRBJ2-5
size: NA
D: NA
CDR3: CASRAGPNQETQYF
DNA: TGTGCCAGCAGGGCGGGGCCAAACCAAGAGACCCAGTACTTC

V: TRBV25-1
J: TRBJ2-1
size: NA
D: TRBD2
CDR3: CASSEGAGNEQFF
DNA: TGTGCCAGCAGTGAGGGAGCGGGGAATGAGCAGTTCTTC

V: TRBV16
J: TRBJ2-7
size: few
D: TRBD2
CDR3: CASSQSTSGVAYF
DNA: TGTGCCAGCAGCCAATCGACTAGCGGGGTCGCATACTTC

V: TRBV28
J: TRBJ1-2
size: NA
D: NA
CDR3: CASSFRRFYGYTF
DNA: TGTGCCAGCAGTTTTCGCAGATTCTATGGCTACACCTTC

V: TRBV11-2
J: TRBJ1-4
size: NA
D: NA
CDR3: CASSPEQVREKLFF
DNA: TGTGCCAGCAGCCCTGAGCAAGTAAGGGAAAAACTGTTTTTT

V: TRBV10-3
J: TRBJ1-3
size: NA
D: TRBD1
CDR3: CAISEDRGGLGTIYF
DNA: TGTGCCATCAGCGAAGACAGGGGCGGGCTGGGCACCATATATTTT

V: TRBV19
J: TRBJ1-5
size: NA
D: NA
CDR3: CASSGVGPQHF
DNA: TGTGCCAGCTCTGGGGTGGGCCCCCAGCATTTT

V: TRBV5-3
J: TRBJ1-5
size: few
D: NA
CDR3: CARSTQNNQPQHF
DNA: TGTGCCAGAAGCACACAGAATAATCAGCCCCAGCATTTT

V: TRBV4-3
J: TRBJ1-1
size: NA
D: TRBD1
CDR3: CASSQGNRGLVGNTEAFF
DNA: TGCGCCAGCAGCCAAGGTAACAGGGGATTAGTTGGGAACACTGAAGCTTTCTTT